Detailed here is one T cell receptor (beta chain). TCRdb keeps only in-frame clones here, not all; method: immunoSEQ multiplex PCR. The table has approximately 77,000 clones, 75% to 85% seen once. This sample is drawn from a study of blood T cell repertoires in COVID-19. The CDR3 runs to 16 residues. J lost 5 bases, V lost 1 base, and 4 bases had no gene match. CDR1 LGHDT and CDR2 YNNKEL come from the germline V gene (reference sequence). The chain employs TRBV3-1 (or the pseudogene TRBV3-2) and TRBJ2-3; 12 positions agree with TRBD2. Source material: peripheral blood. The source is a woman in her 70s with acute or convalescent COVID-19. The CDR3 DNA reads as TGTGCCAGCAGCCAAGCACTAGCGGGGGGTATAGATACGCAGTATTTT. This sequence encodes CASSQALAGGIDTQYF.